This T cell receptor beta chain was observed in a study of regulatory T cells in long-lasting Graves disease. Building of the TCR beta libraries involved iRepertoire HTBI primers and Arm-PCR of CDR3 regions. TCRdb fed the multiplex PCR reads into MiXCR, producing one record per CDR3 protein. This table holds roughly 420,000 distinct CDR3 sequences, 15% to 20% found once. Germline assignment: CDR1 MDHEN and CDR2 SYDVKM. The V gene end was trimmed by 8 bases and the J gene end by 2 bases; junction bases not matched to a gene: 11. CDR3 length: 16 amino acids. There are many counts of this clonotype. Noted time point: newly diagnosed GD, antithyroid drugs for less than 3 months. Extracted PBMC RNA gave rise to the TCR library. These data were also filed under a second study, of T cells in Graves' hyperthyroidism and ophthalmopathy. As reported in that work: Orbital computed tomography, thyroid ultrasound, serum thyroxine and TRAb, and clinical symptoms together informed the diagnoses.

This receptor was obtained from a woman between 18 and 29 years old with Graves disease. The input for sequencing was peripheral blood mononuclear cells (PBMCs), taken at new diagnosis, from a patient treated with antithyroid drugs. J is TRBJ2-3 and V is TRBV28, with 9 bases aligning to TRBD1. CDR3 nucleotides: TGTGCCAGCGGATCGCGTGGGGACAGGGACACAGATACGCAGTATTTT. Translation: CASGSRGDRDTDTQYF.